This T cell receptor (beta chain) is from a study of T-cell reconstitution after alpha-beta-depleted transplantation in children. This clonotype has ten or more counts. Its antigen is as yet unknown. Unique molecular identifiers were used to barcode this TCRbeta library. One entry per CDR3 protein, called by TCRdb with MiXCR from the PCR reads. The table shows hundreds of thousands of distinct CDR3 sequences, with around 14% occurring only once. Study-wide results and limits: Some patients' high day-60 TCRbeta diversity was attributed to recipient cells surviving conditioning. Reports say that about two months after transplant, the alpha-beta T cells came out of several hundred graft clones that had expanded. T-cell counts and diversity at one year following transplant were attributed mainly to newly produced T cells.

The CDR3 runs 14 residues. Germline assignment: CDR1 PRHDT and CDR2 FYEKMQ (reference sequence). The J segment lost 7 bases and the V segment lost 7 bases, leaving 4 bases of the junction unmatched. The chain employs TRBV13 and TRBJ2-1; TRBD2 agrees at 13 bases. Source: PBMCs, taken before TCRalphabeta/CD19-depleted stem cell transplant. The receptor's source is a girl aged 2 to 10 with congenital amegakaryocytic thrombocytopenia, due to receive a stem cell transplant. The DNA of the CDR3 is TGTGCCAGCATGACGACTAGCGGGAGGAATGAGCAGTTCTTC. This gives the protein CASMTTSGRNEQFF.